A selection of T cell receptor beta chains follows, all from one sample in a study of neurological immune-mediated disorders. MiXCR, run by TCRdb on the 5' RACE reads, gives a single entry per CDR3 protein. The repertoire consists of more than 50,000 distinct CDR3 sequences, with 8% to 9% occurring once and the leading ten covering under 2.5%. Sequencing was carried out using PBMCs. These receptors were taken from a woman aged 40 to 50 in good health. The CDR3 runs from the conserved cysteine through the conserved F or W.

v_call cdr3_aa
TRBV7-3 CASSNSGGFFEQFF
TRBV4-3 CASSQDGEGSGANVLTF
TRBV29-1 CSLPRDSRNEKLFF
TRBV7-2 CASSKEPGLDEQYF
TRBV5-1 CASSSVPSGTGGTGELFF
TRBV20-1 CSARDPRGEAFF
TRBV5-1 CASSLNRGSSYNEQFF
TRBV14 CASGAGGPWSYNEQFF
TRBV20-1 CSARPYGTGISEAFF
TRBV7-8 CASSLVGAADETQYF
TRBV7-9 CASSSGPQTGSPLHF
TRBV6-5 CASIGPGITEAFF
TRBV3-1 CASSSFAETGSTDTQYF
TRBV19 CASSIASTGELFF
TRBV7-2 CASSLSAGGPYEQYF
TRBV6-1 CASSLTDENEKLFF
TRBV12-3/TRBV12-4 CASSQTAYGYTF
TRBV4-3 CASSQDRAGVAEAFF
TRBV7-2 CASSKQTGTGTEAFF
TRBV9 CASGLSLGSDTQYF
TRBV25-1 CASRFSASHTQYF
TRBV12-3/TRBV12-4 CASRPLAGRGTDTQYF
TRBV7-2 CASSYPRYEQYF
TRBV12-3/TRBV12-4 CASSRRGGPLPLHF
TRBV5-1 CASSLAGGPTNEKLFF
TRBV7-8 CASSRGGAYEQFF
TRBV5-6 CASSPSYRGSTF
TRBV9 CASSVSGLAGASEQFF
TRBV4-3 CASSRRPPSGATDTQYF
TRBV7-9 CASRGQGGMNNEQFF
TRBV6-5 CASSRGYGNTEAFF
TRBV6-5 CASRLSPGTSANEQFF
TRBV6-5 CASSYTYTGQGYNSPLHF
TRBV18 CASSPGQGGSHEQFF
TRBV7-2 CASSLDTRPEQFF
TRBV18 CASSPKAPTYEQYF
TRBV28 CASSTTGSDQPQHF
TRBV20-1 CSARKGQHNSPLHF
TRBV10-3 CAISQGLDLHEQYF
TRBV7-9 CASSPRPQGSETQYF
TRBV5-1 CASSLAAGNSGANVLTF
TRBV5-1 CASSPRDPYEQYF
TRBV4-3 CASSQEPPGTRARHQYF
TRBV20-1 CSAPRMTSGKQETQYF
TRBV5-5 CASSVGLEAYNEQFF
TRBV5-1 CASSFGGEVQQYF
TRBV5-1 CASSQGILAGVNTGELFF
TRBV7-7 CASSLWGGTYEQYF
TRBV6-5 CASSNSFPPNYGYTF